Below are 18 T cell receptor beta chains sequenced from a single sample in a study of shared T cell receptors in the human thymus (dated by TCRdb to about 2021). The library was produced with the immunoSEQ multiplex PCR assay. Sourced from immuneACCESS, this table was stored by TCRdb with only in-frame sequences that have V and J called. A share of the clones is absent; for the studies checked, an unresolved V gene accounts for under half, and the remainder has no known explanation. This sample has over 60,000 clones in its table, and roughly 96% of those were observed once. Jointly, the top ten make up less than 0.04% of the sample. The sequencing input was thymocytes. These receptors all come from a human donor.

This clone was found a few times. The rearrangement links TRBV4-3 to TRBJ2-2, with D possibly TRBD2 on 7 matching bases. This CDR3 comprises 15 residues. Germline loops: CDR1 LGHNA, CDR2 YSLEER. Trimming removed 1 base at V and 6 bases at J, with 12 bases between. The CDR3 bases are TGCGCCAGCAGCCAAGTCGGGGGGCGGGCCGGGGAGCTGTTTTTT. This translates into CASSQVGGRAGELFF.

The chain employs TRBV15 and TRBJ1-5; a weak D match, TRBD1 (5 bases). Trimming took 0 bases from V and 4 from J, leaving 16 bases between them. The V gene's germline CDR1 is LNHNV and CDR2 YYDKDF (reference sequence). The CDR3 spans 17 residues. In nucleotides, the CDR3 is TGTGCCACCAGCAGAGACGGGGGTCCACCTTTTAATCAGCCCCAGCATTTT. Translated: CATSRDGGPPFNQPQHF.

This chain links TRBV11-1 with TRBJ2-7; 9 bases agree with TRBD1. Germline-derived CDR1 and CDR2 are SGHAT and FQDESV (reference sequence). V lost 5 bases, J lost 2 bases, and 13 bases stayed unmatched. The length of the CDR3 is 17 residues. The CDR3 protein is CASSLYLPGQGTYEQYF. The CDR3, as DNA: TGTGCCAGCAGCCTATATCTACCGGGACAGGGAACCTACGAGCAGTACTTC.

This rearrangement joins TRBV5-1 to TRBJ1-2; no clear D gene. V was pared by 2 bases and J by 7 bases, with 9 bases between. CDR1 is SGHRS and CDR2 is YFSETQ in the germline V gene. The CDR3 contains 12 residues. CDR3 amino acids: CASSFLMGGYTF. As DNA, the CDR3 is TGCGCCAGCAGCTTCCTAATGGGTGGCTACACCTTC. The full variable domain, rest sourced from reference TRBV5-1 and TRBJ1-2, is KAGVTQTPRYLIKTRGQQVTLSCSPISGHRSVSWYQQTPGQGLQFLFEYFSETQRNKGNFPGRFSGRQFSNSRSEMNVSTLELGDSALYLCASSFLMGGYTFGSGTRLTVV.

The chain has TRBV13 and TRBJ1-1, with TRBD1 as a possible D gene (5 bases). Per the germline V gene, CDR1 is PRHDT and CDR2 is FYEKMQ (reference sequence). The CDR3 loop spans 14 amino acids. The V end lost 3 bases, the J end lost 0 bases, and 8 bases lay between the germline ends. The CDR3 sequence: CASSFEGLNTEAFF. CDR3 bases: TGTGCCAGCAGCTTTGAGGGGCTGAACACTGAAGCTTTCTTT.

V is TRBV11-2 and J is TRBJ1-1; D unresolved. The CDR3 is made up of 14 amino acids. V was pared by 0 bases and J by 1 base, with 6 bases between. Germline CDR1 reads SGHAT; CDR2 reads FQNNGV. The CDR3 protein is CASSLEVPNTEAFF. The CDR3 DNA follows: TGTGCCAGCAGCTTAGAAGTCCCGAACACTGAAGCTTTCTTT.

The chain uses TRBV18 and TRBJ1-5; D gene uncertain. Germline CDR1 reads KGHSH; CDR2 reads LQKENI. The CDR3 spans 15 residues. V was clipped by 3 bases and J by 0 bases, with 9 bases between them. This chain's CDR3 is CASSPYHHSNQPQHF. CDR3 nucleotide sequence: TGTGCCAGCTCACCTTACCATCATAGCAATCAGCCCCAGCATTTT.

The V call is TRBV10-3, the J call TRBJ1-1; D is perhaps TRBD1 (6 bases). V was clipped by 6 bases and J by 0 bases, with 11 bases between them. CDR1 ENHRY and CDR2 SYGVKD come from the germline V gene. The CDR3 covers 14 residues. Written as DNA, the CDR3 is TGTGCCATCAGCCCACAGGGTATGAACACTGAAGCTTTCTTT. Its protein product is CAISPQGMNTEAFF.

This sequence joins TRBV18 and TRBJ1-5; TRBD1 matches 7 bases. The CDR3 is made up of 15 amino acids. V was pared by 5 bases and J by 3 bases, with 7 bases of the junction left unmatched. In germline, CDR1 is KGHSH, CDR2 LQKENI. The CDR3 protein is CASSTNGTVNQPQHF. In DNA, the CDR3 is TGTGCCAGCTCAACCAACGGGACAGTCAATCAGCCCCAGCATTTT.

Points on this clone: The same CDR3 arises from other DNA sequences in this sample as well. The chain combines TRBV9 with TRBJ2-7; 8 positions match TRBD1. Germline CDR1 and CDR2: SGDLS and YYNGEE. V was clipped by 0 bases and J by 4 bases; unmatched bases: 6. This CDR3 contains 15 residues. CDR3 nucleotide sequence: TGTGCCAGCAGCGTAGGGGGTCAGGGGGCTTACGAGCAGTACTTC. Amino acids: CASSVGGQGAYEQYF.

The rearrangement links TRBV11-3 to TRBJ2-3; 10 positions agree with TRBD2. This CDR3 comprises 16 residues. CDR1 is SGHNT and CDR2 is YENEEA in the germline V gene. V lost 5 bases to trimming and J lost 5 bases; unmatched junction nucleotides: 10. CDR3: CASSEGSGGAEDTQYF. In nucleotides, the CDR3 is TGTGCCAGCAGCGAGGGGAGCGGGGGGGCCGAAGATACGCAGTATTTT.

CDR3 residues: CASSHNIGTDTQYF. The CDR3 DNA reads as TGTGCCAGCTCACACAACATCGGCACAGATACGCAGTATTTT. The V call is TRBV18, the J call TRBJ2-3, with no clear D. V lost 4 bases and J 1 base, leaving 9 bases between the germline ends. Germline-derived CDR1 and CDR2 are KGHSH and LQKENI. The CDR3 length is 14 residues.

This chain links TRBV4-2 with TRBJ1-2; D gene uncertain. Per the germline V gene, CDR1 is LGHNA and CDR2 is YNFKEQ. The CDR3 is made up of 12 amino acids. The V gene lost 4 bases and the J gene lost 3 bases, with 6 bases spanning the gap. The CDR3 nucleotides read TGTGCCAGCAGCCGAGAAGACTATGGCTACACCTTC. Translated, it gives CASSREDYGYTF.

Worth noting for this clone: The limits of the CDR3 on the DNA are not certain, so only TCRdb's listed CDR3 is given. The chain joins TRBV6-5 to TRBJ2-3; TRBD2 was called by the table and not checked on the DNA. The CDR3 sequence runs 16 residues, both termini included. The V gene's germline CDR1 is MNHEY and CDR2 SVGAGI. The CDR3 is CASSSSGGCVTDTQYF.

The chain combines TRBV5-1 with TRBJ2-1; 7 nucleotides align to TRBD1. Looked up from germline, CDR1 is SGHRS and CDR2 is YFSETQ. J was trimmed by 5 bases and V by 7 bases; bases with no gene match: 12. The CDR3 has 15 residues. CDR3 DNA sequence: TGCGCCAGCGAAGGGCAGGGGGATATCCACAATGAGCAGTTCTTC. Translated, it gives CASEGQGDIHNEQFF.

The chain recombines TRBV18 with TRBJ2-7; 9 nucleotides agree with TRBD1. Trimming cost V 0 bases and J 0 bases; bases outside gene matches: 6. Germline CDR1 and CDR2: KGHSH and LQKENI. This CDR3 is built from 17 residues. CDR3 DNA sequence: TGTGCCAGCTCACCACCGCCCGGACAGGGGACCTCCTACGAGCAGTACTTC. The encoded protein is CASSPPPGQGTSYEQYF. Full variable domain (missing parts from reference TRBV18 and TRBJ2-7): NAGVMQNPRHLVRRRGQEARLRCSPMKGHSHVYWYRQLPEEGLKFMVYLQKENIIDESGMPKERFSAEFPKEGPSILRIQQVVRGDSAAYFCASSPPPGQGTSYEQYFGPGTRLTVT.

The chain couples TRBV6-5 to TRBJ1-5, with D perhaps matching TRBD1 (6 bases). The CDR3 consists of 15 residues. Germline assignment: CDR1 MNHEY and CDR2 SVGAGI. CDR3 DNA sequence: TGTGCTATCTACCTCTCCCCGACAGGAAATCAGCCCCAGCATTTT. Protein sequence: CAIYLSPTGNQPQHF.

The chain carries TRBV30 and TRBJ1-6; D gene uncertain. The germline CDR1 and CDR2 sequences are GTSNPN and SVGIG (reference sequence). The CDR3 length is 14 residues. V lost 0 bases and J 11 bases, leaving 14 bases between the germline ends. This CDR3 is CAWSVRVFETPLHF. The DNA for the CDR3 is TGTGCCTGGAGTGTCCGAGTCTTTGAGACACCCCTCCACTTT.